The 29 T cell receptor beta chains in this list originate from one sample, sequenced in a study of shared clonotypes between healthy human individuals. Sequencing used immunoSEQ multiplex PCR; TCRdb keeps in-frame clones, though not all of them. Of about 2.5 million clones in the sample, around 93% were seen once. Sample: naive CD4+ T cells from PBMCs. The subset here: CD45RA+ positively selected. These receptors came from a man aged 18 to 29 in good health. Some clones in this sample may be carry-over from other donors' samples.

CDR3 bases: TGTGCCAGTAGTATGAGAGGGGTCAGTAATGAAAAACTGTTTTTT. Its protein product is CASSMRGVSNEKLFF. The chain links TRBV19 to TRBJ1-4, with D perhaps TRBD1 (5 bases). Trimming shortened V by 3 bases and J by 4 bases, and 12 bases separated the two germline ends. The CDR3 length is 15 residues. CDR1 is LNHDA, CDR2 SQIVND, per germline (reference sequence).

This rearrangement joins TRBV7-3 to TRBJ2-1; D not resolved. Germline CDR1 reads SGHTA; CDR2 reads FQGTGA. This CDR3 is 13 amino acids long. V was clipped by 3 bases and J by 8 bases, with 11 bases between them. The CDR3 nucleotides read TGTGCCAGCAGCTTTGATCAGTACCATGAGCAGTTCTTC. Protein: CASSFDQYHEQFF.

The chain couples TRBV28 to TRBJ1-1; 8 bases agree with TRBD1. The CDR3 is 14 residues long. J lost 11 bases, V lost 3 bases, and 11 bases had no gene match. The germline V gene has CDR1 MDHEN and CDR2 SYDVKM. CDR3 region: CASSFGRGPSLAFF. CDR3 sequence (DNA): TGTGCCAGCAGTTTTGGCAGGGGGCCTTCCTTGGCTTTCTTT.

This CDR3 reads CASSSLRTGAIYGYTF. The DNA of the CDR3 is TGTGCCAGCAGCTCTCTTAGGACAGGGGCCATCTATGGCTACACCTTC. The chain joins TRBV13 to TRBJ1-2; 9 positions match TRBD1. The CDR3 sequence is 16 residues long. Germline V CDR1 and CDR2: PRHDT, FYEKMQ (reference sequence). V lost 4 bases, J lost 4 bases, and 10 bases stayed unmatched.

The chain has TRBV29-1 and TRBJ2-3, with 12 bases that match TRBD2. Germline V lookup: CDR1 SQVTM, CDR2 ANQGSEA. The CDR3 runs to 16 residues. V dropped 6 bases and J dropped 3; count of bases not matched to a gene: 10. The CDR3 DNA reads TGCAGCGTGACTAGCGGGAGAGGCCCGAGGACAGATACGCAGTATTTT. Protein sequence: CSVTSGRGPRTDTQYF.

This clone was found a few times. Different DNA sequences within this sample yield the same CDR3. This rearrangement joins TRBV18 to TRBJ1-1; a weak D match, TRBD1 (5 bases). Trimming stripped 2 bases from V and 5 bases from J, with 9 bases between. This CDR3 contains 13 residues. Germline V CDR1 and CDR2: KGHSH, LQKENI. CDR3 in DNA: TGTGCCAGCTCACCAGAAGGGGATACTGAAGCTTTCTTT. This sequence encodes CASSPEGDTEAFF.

This clone was recorded a few times. The CDR3 DNA is TGTGCCAGCAGCTTGGACGCGGGAGCGGATGAAAAACTGTTTTTT. Its translation: CASSLDAGADEKLFF. The chain links TRBV5-6 to TRBJ1-4; D ambiguous. The CDR3 contains 15 residues. V lost 0 bases and J lost 6, with 12 bases in between. Germline CDR1 reads SGHDT; CDR2 reads YYEEEE.

The chain joins TRBV23-1 to TRBJ2-1, with 7 bases lining up with TRBD2. TRBV23-1 is given ORF status, its function remaining uncertain. The junction had 14 bases not matched to a gene; V was cut back by 0 bases and J by 3 bases. CDR3 length: 19 residues. The CDR3 DNA sequence: TGCGCCAGCAGTCAATCGGCCGATCCGGCTAGCGGCATCTACAATGAGCAGTTCTTC. Protein sequence: CASSQSADPASGIYNEQFF.

The chain joins TRBV28 to TRBJ2-1; D tentatively fits TRBD1 or TRBD2 (5 bases each). CDR1 is MDHEN, CDR2 SYDVKM, per germline. The CDR3 spans 17 residues. V lost 4 bases and J 7 bases, leaving 23 bases between the germline ends. The CDR3 sequence is CASSSASATVRVNEQFF. The CDR3 region has the DNA TGTGCCAGCAGTTCAGCCTCCGCGACAGTGAGGGTAAATGAGCAGTTCTTC.

This sequence joins TRBV28 and TRBJ1-2, with D unresolved. The CDR3 has 12 residues. The germline CDR1 and CDR2 sequences are MDHEN and SYDVKM. V was cut by 6 bases and J by 5 bases, with 10 bases left in between. CDR3 sequence reads: CASRPLMYGYTF. CDR3 coding DNA: TGTGCCAGCAGGCCTTTAATGTATGGCTACACCTTC.

CDR3 amino acids: CASTPRRGGVTEAFF. The CDR3 coding sequence is TGTGCCAGCACCCCGAGGAGGGGGGGGGTCACTGAAGCTTTCTTT. The chain has TRBV28 and TRBJ1-1, with D possibly TRBD1 on 6 matching bases. The V and J ends lost 7 bases and 4 bases respectively, with 19 bases between them. The CDR3 has 15 residues. Germline assignment: CDR1 MDHEN and CDR2 SYDVKM.

This clone was picked up one time. The rearrangement joins TRBV7-9 to TRBJ2-7; TRBD2 aligns across 7 bases. This CDR3 is 14 amino acids long. V lost 2 bases and J lost 4; bases outside the gene matches: 5. Looked up from germline, CDR1 is SEHNR and CDR2 is FQNEAQ (reference sequence). Here the CDR3 reads CASSLTAGLYEQYF. In nucleotides, the CDR3 is TGTGCCAGCAGCTTAACAGCGGGATTATACGAGCAGTACTTC. Full variable domain (missing parts from reference TRBV7-9 and TRBJ2-7): DTGVSQNPRHKITKRGQNVTFRCDPISEHNRLYWYRQTLGQGPEFLTYFQNEAQLEKSRLLSDRFSAERPKGSFSTLEIQRTEQGDSAMYLCASSLTAGLYEQYFGPGTRLTVT.

J is TRBJ1-2 and V is TRBV20-1; D unclear. Germline-derived CDR1 and CDR2 are DFQATT and SNEGSKA (reference sequence). CDR3 size: 11 residues. V was pared by 8 bases and J by 4 bases, with 11 bases between. CDR3 DNA: TGCAGTCCTCTAACCGCCTATGGCTACACCTTC. Protein product: CSPLTAYGYTF.

In DNA, the CDR3 is TGTGCCAGCTCAAGGAATCCGGGACTAGCGGGGCCGTTACAAGAGACCCAGTACTTC. Translation gives CASSRNPGLAGPLQETQYF. This sequence joins TRBV18 and TRBJ2-5; TRBD2 matches at 13 bases. This CDR3 is 19 amino acids long. The V segment lost 5 bases and the J segment 2 bases; nucleotides outside the gene matches: 14. Germline-derived CDR1 and CDR2 are KGHSH and LQKENI.

This sequence joins TRBV18 and TRBJ1-5, with 8 positions matching TRBD1. The CDR3 sequence is 16 residues long. Germline V gene data show CDR1 as KGHSH and CDR2 as LQKENI. V was pared by 3 bases and J by 6 bases, with 10 bases of the junction left unmatched. CDR3 DNA: TGTGCCAGCTCACCCAACCCAGGGGGCGGGGGTCAGCCCCAGCATTTT. Amino acids: CASSPNPGGGGQPQHF.

The V and J genes are TRBV27 and TRBJ1-6; D is uncertain. This CDR3 comprises 12 residues. The V gene's germline CDR1 is MNHEY and CDR2 SMNVEV (reference sequence). Between the trimmed V and J ends, which lost 5 bases and 10 bases, there was a span of 9 bases. The CDR3 DNA sequence: TGTGCCAGCAGTAAGGGCGGGTCACCCCTCCACTTT. Translating gives CASSKGGSPLHF.

This chain's CDR3 is CATSQGGPVGVGNTIYF. DNA for the CDR3: TGTGCCACCTCACAGGGGGGCCCGGTGGGAGTTGGAAACACCATATATTTT. The V gene is TRBV2, the J gene TRBJ1-3, with 8 nucleotides matching TRBD1. Germline V gene sequence: CDR1 SNHLY, CDR2 FYNNEI. The CDR3 loop spans 17 amino acids. V shed 10 bases, J shed 3 bases, and the junction held 17 bases outside the gene matches.

This clone was counted a single time. The chain combines TRBV6-5 with TRBJ1-1; 7 positions match TRBD1. Germline CDR1 and CDR2: MNHEY and SVGAGI. CDR3 size: 15 residues. V trimming: 7 bases; J trimming: 4 bases; junction bases outside the gene matches: 12. CDR3 sequence reads: CASIPGVDRATEAFF. CDR3 nucleotides: TGTGCCAGCATCCCGGGGGTCGACAGGGCCACTGAAGCTTTCTTT.

The chain links TRBV19 to TRBJ2-7, with a possible D match to TRBD2 (5 bases). This CDR3 region has 14 residues. The germline CDR1 and CDR2 sequences are LNHDA and SQIVND (reference sequence). The germline V and J ends were trimmed by 3 bases and 3 bases, with 12 bases remaining between them. The CDR3 DNA sequence: TGTGCCAGTAGTATGAGCAGCGGTTTCTACGAGCAGTACTTC. Protein sequence: CASSMSSGFYEQYF. Full variable domain (remainder filled in from reference TRBV19 and TRBJ2-7): DGGITQSPKYLFRKEGQNVTLSCEQNLNHDAMYWYRQDPGQGLRLIYYSQIVNDFQKGDIAEGYSVSREKKESFPLTVTSAQKNPTAFYLCASSMSSGFYEQYFGPGTRLTVT.

V and J are TRBV28 and TRBJ1-1; possibly TRBD1 for D (6 bases). This CDR3 spans 14 amino acids. The V gene lost 6 bases and the J gene lost 3 bases, with 14 bases spanning the gap. The germline V gene encodes CDR1 MDHEN and CDR2 SYDVKM. The CDR3 DNA reads TGTGCCAGCAGGGAAGGGGGGACGTACACTGAAGCTTTCTTT. It encodes CASREGGTYTEAFF.

The gene calls are TRBV18 and TRBJ1-1, with TRBD1 identical over 7 bases. Trimming cost V 2 bases and J 4 bases; bases outside gene matches: 4. Germline loops: CDR1 KGHSH, CDR2 LQKENI. This CDR3 comprises 14 residues. The chain's CDR3 is CASSPIRGRTEAFF. For the CDR3, the DNA is TGTGCCAGCTCACCAATTAGGGGGCGCACTGAAGCTTTCTTT.

The rearrangement uses TRBV5-1 and TRBJ1-1, with D unclear. The CDR3 totals 12 residues. CDR1 and CDR2 from the germline V gene are SGHRS and YFSETQ. Trimming removed 4 bases from V and 3 bases from J, with 7 bases in between. CDR3 region: CASSADDTEAFF. CDR3 DNA: TGCGCCAGCAGCGCGGACGACACTGAAGCTTTCTTT.

This chain joins TRBV4-3 and TRBJ2-5; 11 nucleotides align to TRBD1. The CDR3 is made up of 17 amino acids. The germline CDR1 and CDR2 sequences are LGHNA and YSLEER. Losses at the gene ends were 2 bases for V and 4 bases for J; bases not matched to a gene: 9. This CDR3 is CASSQWKDRGQGETQYF. The CDR3 DNA sequence: TGCGCCAGCAGCCAATGGAAGGACAGGGGGCAGGGAGAGACCCAGTACTTC.

J is TRBJ2-5 and V is TRBV29-1; 9 bases map to TRBD2. Losses at the gene ends were 7 bases for V and 5 bases for J; bases not matched to a gene: 2. This CDR3 spans 11 amino acids. The V gene's germline CDR1 is SQVTM and CDR2 ANQGSEA. The CDR3 region is CSAGLAETQYF. CDR3 DNA sequence: TGCAGCGCGGGACTAGCTGAGACCCAGTACTTC.

This clone was seen once. J is TRBJ2-7 and V is TRBV11-2; 12 nucleotides line up with TRBD2. The germline V gene encodes CDR1 SGHAT and CDR2 FQNNGV. This CDR3 is built from 14 residues. With V trimmed by 3 bases and J by 10 bases, 7 bases remained unmatched. The CDR3 here is CASSFALAGGKQYF. The CDR3, as DNA: TGTGCCAGCAGCTTCGCCCTAGCGGGAGGGAAACAGTACTTC.

The rearrangement uses TRBV28 and TRBJ1-1; a weak D match, TRBD1 (5 bases). Germline assignment: CDR1 MDHEN and CDR2 SYDVKM. The germline V and J ends were trimmed by 6 bases and 2 bases, with 10 bases remaining between them. This CDR3 region has 13 residues. The CDR3 region is CASRQGQNTEAFF. As DNA, the CDR3 is TGTGCCAGCAGGCAGGGCCAAAACACTGAAGCTTTCTTT. The whole variable domain, filled in from reference TRBV28 and TRBJ1-1, reads DVKVTQSSRYLVKRTGEKVFLECVQDMDHENMFWYRQDPGLGLRLIYFSYDVKMKEKGDIPEGYSVSREKKERFSLILESASTNQTSMYLCASRQGQNTEAFFGQGTRLTVV.

The chain employs TRBV28 and TRBJ2-6; D gene uncertain. The V and J ends lost 5 bases and 2 bases respectively, with 10 bases between them. This CDR3 has 15 residues. Per germline, CDR1 MDHEN and CDR2 SYDVKM. CDR3 residues: CASSQYLPGANVLTF. The CDR3 DNA follows: TGTGCCAGCAGTCAGTATCTTCCTGGGGCCAACGTCCTGACTTTC.

The V call is TRBV28, the J call TRBJ2-1; D is ambiguous. The CDR3 has 14 residues. Germline assignment: CDR1 MDHEN and CDR2 SYDVKM. CDR3 amino acids: CASMIGVRYNEQFF. The CDR3 DNA reads as TGTGCGTCGATGATCGGAGTACGGTACAATGAGCAGTTCTTC.

This chain connects TRBV19 to TRBJ2-4; D unclear. The CDR3 is 13 residues long. CDR1 and CDR2 from the germline V gene are LNHDA and SQIVND (reference sequence). V shed 3 bases and J shed 9 bases, with 12 bases lying between them. CDR3 amino acids: CASSMVVATIQYF. The CDR3 DNA sequence: TGTGCCAGTAGTATGGTGGTCGCTACCATTCAGTACTTC. The complete variable domain, with remaining parts taken from reference TRBV19 and TRBJ2-4, reads DGGITQSPKYLFRKEGQNVTLSCEQNLNHDAMYWYRQDPGQGLRLIYYSQIVNDFQKGDIAEGYSVSREKKESFPLTVTSAQKNPTAFYLCASSMVVATIQYFGAGTRLSVL.